The 21 T cell receptor beta chains listed next were all sequenced from one sample in a study of identifying expanded T cells in peripheral blood. The method was immunoSEQ multiplex PCR; TCRdb's version includes in-frame clones alone and lacks a portion of them. The sample has approximately 94,000 clones; over 70% are singletons. The sample comprised blood. These receptors were taken from a person aged 18-70 years in good health.

The chain carries TRBV27 and TRBJ2-2; no firm D call. CDR1 and CDR2 (germline): MNHEY, SMNVEV (reference sequence). This CDR3 region has 12 residues. Trimming removed 4 bases at V and 4 bases at J, with 4 bases between. CDR3 DNA: TGTGCCAGCAGTTGGCGCACCGGGGAGCTGTTTTTT. This encodes CASSWRTGELFF.

This clone was found a few times. The V gene is TRBV29-1, the J gene TRBJ1-1, with D possibly being TRBD1 (5 bases). Trimming removed 4 bases from V and 0 bases from J, with 12 bases in between. This CDR3 has 14 amino acids. CDR1 and CDR2 from the germline V gene are SQVTM and ANQGSEA. CDR3 bases: TGCAGCGTTGGAATGAGGGGCGTGAACACTGAAGCTTTCTTT. As protein: CSVGMRGVNTEAFF.

This sequence joins TRBV18 and TRBJ1-1; D call uncertain. The CDR3 consists of 13 residues. Between the trimmed V and J ends, which lost 2 bases and 5 bases, there was a span of 9 bases. CDR1 is KGHSH and CDR2 is LQKENI in the germline V gene. CDR3 nucleotide sequence: TGTGCCAGCTCACCAGATTTGGGGACTGAAGCTTTCTTT. The encoded protein is CASSPDLGTEAFF. Looking up the rest from reference TRBV18 and TRBJ1-1 gives the full variable domain: NAGVMQNPRHLVRRRGQEARLRCSPMKGHSHVYWYRQLPEEGLKFMVYLQKENIIDESGMPKERFSAEFPKEGPSILRIQQVVRGDSAAYFCASSPDLGTEAFFGQGTRLTVV.

V usage is TRBV2 and J usage is TRBJ1-1; unclear D gene. V was cut by 5 bases and J by 8 bases, with 6 bases left in between. Germline V gene lookup returns CDR1 SNHLY and CDR2 FYNNEI. This CDR3 contains 10 residues. CDR3 amino acids: CASSSREAFF. The CDR3 DNA follows: TGTGCCAGCAGTAGTAGAGAAGCTTTCTTT.

This chain joins TRBV15 and TRBJ1-2; D possibly corresponds to TRBD1 (5 bases). The CDR3 is 13 amino acids. The V end lost 5 bases, the J end lost 8 bases, and 15 bases lay between the germline ends. CDR1 LNHNV and CDR2 YYDKDF come from the germline V gene (reference sequence). Written as DNA, the CDR3 is TGTGCCACCAGCCCACGACAGTGGGAAGGCTACACCTTC. It is translated as CATSPRQWEGYTF.

A word on this clone: The same CDR3 also results from other DNA sequences found in this sample. V usage is TRBV18 and J usage is TRBJ1-5, with D maybe TRBD1 (6 bases). Germline lookup yields CDR1 KGHSH and CDR2 LQKENI. Between the trimmed V and J ends, which lost 2 bases and 4 bases, there was a span of 6 bases. The CDR3 is 13 amino acids. The CDR3 DNA reads as TGTGCCAGCTCACCAGACAGGAATCAGCCCCAGCATTTT. Translating it yields CASSPDRNQPQHF.

Concerning this clone: Other DNA sequences in the same sample also yield this CDR3. The chain combines TRBV5-1 with TRBJ1-5; a weak D match, TRBD1 (6 bases). The CDR3 is 14 residues long. Germline V CDR1 and CDR2: SGHRS, YFSETQ. V was trimmed by 2 bases and J by 2 bases, leaving 8 bases between them. For the CDR3, the DNA is TGCGCCAGCAGCTTACAGGGAGGCAATCAGCCCCAGCATTTT. Protein sequence: CASSLQGGNQPQHF.

The chain carries TRBV9 and TRBJ2-7, with D possibly being TRBD1 (5 bases). CDR1 is SGDLS and CDR2 is YYNGEE in the germline V gene. This CDR3 is built from 15 residues. Trimming left V 0 bases short and J 3 bases short, with 13 bases between. CDR3 nucleotide sequence: TGTGCCAGCAGCGTAGAGCAGGGCGCTTACTACGAGCAGTACTTC. Translation: CASSVEQGAYYEQYF.

CDR3 region: CASTAPLTSGIVGELFF. CDR3 DNA sequence: TGTGCCAGCACCGCCCCCTTGACTAGCGGAATTGTCGGGGAGCTGTTTTTT. The rearrangement links TRBV27 to TRBJ2-2; TRBD2 matches 9 bases. This CDR3 comprises 17 residues. Germline assignment: CDR1 MNHEY and CDR2 SMNVEV (reference sequence). V lost 7 bases, J lost 7 bases, and 16 bases stayed unmatched.

The V gene is TRBV6-5, the J gene TRBJ1-1; D not resolved. This CDR3 comprises 14 residues. CDR1 and CDR2 (germline): MNHEY, SVGAGI. Trimming cost V 5 bases and J 1 base, with 11 bases left between them. CDR3 DNA sequence: TGTGCCAGCAGTCCCCCCCTAACGAACACTGAAGCTTTCTTT. It encodes CASSPPLTNTEAFF.

This chain uses TRBV27 with TRBJ1-2, with no clear D. V lost 3 bases, J lost 5 bases, and 22 bases lay in between. Germline V gene sequence: CDR1 MNHEY, CDR2 SMNVEV (reference sequence). The length of the CDR3 is 17 residues. In DNA form, the CDR3 reads TGTGCCAGCAGTTTCTCCTTTGTGGGGAAGGCTGCGTATGGCTACACCTTC. Its translation: CASSFSFVGKAAYGYTF.

The chain joins TRBV2 to TRBJ2-2; D could derive from TRBD1 or TRBD2 (5 bases each). Trimming stripped 8 bases from V and 4 bases from J, with 17 bases between. CDR3 length: 15 residues. Germline CDR1 SNHLY, CDR2 FYNNEI. CDR3 protein: CASSGTWAATGELFF. CDR3 sequence (DNA): TGTGCCAGCTCCGGGACCTGGGCGGCCACCGGGGAGCTGTTTTTT.

The rearrangement links TRBV18 to TRBJ1-2; no firm D call. V shed 6 bases and J shed 8 bases, with 13 bases lying between them. Germline CDR1 reads KGHSH; CDR2 reads LQKENI. CDR3 length: 12 residues. CDR3 bases: TGTGCCAGCTCCACCGGCAGGTTCGGCTACACCTTC. It is translated as CASSTGRFGYTF.

This clone was seen more than once but under ten times. The chain links TRBV28 to TRBJ1-2; D unresolved. The germline V gene has CDR1 MDHEN and CDR2 SYDVKM. The CDR3 loop spans 13 amino acids. With 1 base removed from V and 2 bases from J, the gap between germline ends came to 5 bases. CDR3 residues: CASSLSENYGYTF. DNA of the CDR3: TGTGCCAGCAGTTTATCAGAGAACTATGGCTACACCTTC.

This rearrangement joins TRBV14 to TRBJ1-2; D not certain. Germline CDR1 is SGHDN and CDR2 is FVKESK. This CDR3 is built from 13 residues. The V gene lost 1 base and the J gene lost 8 bases, with 11 bases spanning the gap. The CDR3 nucleotides are TGTGCCAGCAGCCAAGGGGCTGCGAGGGGCTACACCTTC. Translating it yields CASSQGAARGYTF.

V usage is TRBV5-4 and J usage is TRBJ2-3; 11 bases are a match to TRBD2. The CDR3 consists of 16 residues. V shed 1 base, J shed 1 base, and the junction held 2 bases outside the gene matches. CDR1 SGHNT and CDR2 YYREEE come from the germline V gene (reference sequence). The CDR3: CASSLLLAGGTDTQYF. CDR3 sequence (DNA): TGTGCCAGCAGCTTGCTACTAGCGGGAGGCACAGATACGCAGTATTTT.

This sequence joins TRBV25-1 and TRBJ1-5; D possibly corresponds to TRBD1 (5 bases). V shed 4 bases and J shed 5 bases, with 12 bases lying between them. CDR3 length equals 14 residues. In germline, CDR1 is MGHDK, CDR2 SYGVNS. This CDR3 reads CASSGGREHQPQHF. The CDR3, as DNA: TGTGCCAGCAGTGGGGGACGGGAGCATCAGCCCCAGCATTTT.

This chain uses TRBV15 with TRBJ1-5, with 7 bases identical to TRBD1. The germline gives CDR1 LNHNV, CDR2 YYDKDF (reference sequence). The CDR3 length is 14 residues. Losses at the gene ends were 3 bases for V and 4 bases for J; bases not matched to a gene: 3. CDR3 loop: CATSRTGRNQPQHF. The DNA for the CDR3 is TGTGCCACCAGCAGGACAGGGAGGAATCAGCCCCAGCATTTT.

Only a few counts were recorded for this clone. The chain uses TRBV5-1 and TRBJ2-6; 9 nucleotides align to TRBD1. The CDR3 runs 18 residues. Germline loops: CDR1 SGHRS, CDR2 YFSETQ. J gave up 2 bases and V 3 bases, and 9 bases lay outside the gene matches. The CDR3 DNA sequence: TGCGCCAGCAGCTGGGCCGGGACAGGGACTCCTGGGGCCAACGTCCTGACTTTC. It translates to CASSWAGTGTPGANVLTF.

The chain couples TRBV7-2 to TRBJ1-1; 9 bases are shared with TRBD1. Trimming took 5 bases from V and 5 from J; bases not matched to a gene: 15. Per the germline V gene, CDR1 is SGHTA and CDR2 is FQGNSA. This CDR3 has 17 residues. CDR3 in amino acids: CASSTQGARSPRTEAFF. In DNA, the CDR3 is TGTGCCAGCAGCACACAGGGGGCGCGTTCACCTAGGACTGAAGCTTTCTTT.

This sequence joins TRBV18 and TRBJ1-4, with TRBD1 as a possible D gene (5 bases). Per germline, CDR1 KGHSH and CDR2 LQKENI. V was cut by 3 bases and J by 2 bases, with 10 bases left in between. This CDR3 has 15 residues. CDR3 in amino acids: CASSPQGGTNEKLFF. The CDR3 bases are TGTGCCAGCTCACCTCAGGGTGGGACTAATGAAAAACTGTTTTTT.